Detailed here is one TCR beta chain. This receptor's antigen is unknown. Base quality data are lacking; no much larger clone is found one base away. The receptor library was made with RACE. This sample was sequenced with a NextSeq 500. During library preparation, unique molecular identifiers were attached to individual cDNA molecules so that TCRs could be counted in a quantitative, reproducible way. Both TCR alpha and TCR beta chains were sequenced from each blood RNA sample. Regarding the original processing steps: The median number of TCRs per sample was 90,000 to 100,000, ranging from 23,224 to 690,600. The Decombinator software suite was used to annotate the V, J and CDR3 of the TCR reads. To make PS versus PT1 abundance plots, every sample was subsampled to the same number of TCRs (28,000). Expanded TCRs were defined as absent before sensitization and observed at least eight times at the 2-week time point. The public reads were quality trimmed at Q25 with fastp and then assembled into clones with MiXCR by TCRdb, keeping productive beta chains. Every CDR3 protein is listed once, alongside the most common genes and DNA of its rows. These V and J calls derive from TCRdb rather than the authors' analysis. Within this sample are around 99,000 distinct CDR3 sequences, with approximately 8.8% of them counted one time only. 3.1% of the sample is in the top ten clones.

CDR1 and CDR2 (KGHDR, SFDVKD) derive from the germline V gene. Germline trimming amounts to 10 bases on V and 0 bases on J, with 8 as the count of junction bases outside the gene matches. Inclusive of the bounding cysteine and phenylalanine, the CDR3 is 14 residues long. The kept DNA is CDR3 alone, 42 bases in frame from the first base. These data come from a study of human T cells and chemical hapten exposure (dated by TCRdb to the early 2020s). A note on the overall study: For sensitization, 2% DPC in acetone was applied to a 2 cm by 2 cm area of upper inner arm skin. Throughout the approximately 25-week study period, patients were also given weekly therapeutic DPC doses on the scalp. Patch testing on the upper back used Finn chambers containing 0.01% DPC, with scoring done after 6 days according to International Contact Dermatitis Research Group standards. The mostly female patient cohort included alopecia areata with under or over 50% scalp involvement, alopecia totalis and alopecia universalis. Libraries were pooled for sequencing, and per-sample TCR yields varied mainly because of small differences in library volumes within the pool. Peripheral blood TCR repertoire changes were tracked in vivo in alopecia patients during primary and secondary sensitization to the hapten diphenylcyclopropenone (DPC). Blood was sampled from patients pre-sensitization (week 0) and at 2, 6 and about 24 weeks after DPC sensitization. For TCR sequencing, blood came from 25 to 35 alopecia patients at anywhere from one to four time points (pre-sensitization, 2, 6 and 24 weeks). The full study reports these points: A positive correlation was found between the number of PT1 expanded TCRs and patch test score, with significance reached at thresholds 8, 16 and 32 but not 4. DPC sensitization did not change the number of TCRs with a frequency above 1 in 1000, and there was no evidence of changes in global repertoire structure. Because all patients had alopecia, a presumed autoimmune disease, the immune response of the patients might differ from that of healthy individuals. Repeated subsampling changed both the strength of the expansion versus patch-test correlation and the threshold at which the correlation became significant. Expanded TCRs formed significantly more large CDR3 similarity clusters than pre-sensitization or healthy control sets, consistent with antigen-driven responses.

The sample's time point label, in plain terms: patch test 2, 6 weeks after DPC sensitization. Per the publication, the treatment or condition label means: therapeutic diphenylcyclopropenone sensitization with weekly scalp DPC. At every patch-test visit, the blood draw took place before the patch test was put on. Patients were considered eligible if aged 18 to 70, diagnosed with alopecia and deemed suitable for DPC therapy, and patients were excluded if pregnant. Total RNA was extracted from unfractionated whole blood collected in Tempus Blood RNA tubes. The chain is made from TRBV24-1 and TRBJ2-7; the junction holds 7 bases that match TRBD1. The sequence derives from a woman aged 40-49 years with alopecia areata. Some clones in this sample may be carry-over from other donors' samples. This specimen was whole blood, taken in connection with sensitization to the hapten diphenylcyclopropenone (DPC). The CDR3 protein sequence reads: CATETGPHSYEQYF. The DNA sequence reads TGTGCCACAGAGACAGGGCCCCACTCCTACGAGCAGTACTTC.